This T cell receptor (beta chain) is drawn from a study of blood T cell repertoires in COVID-19. The V end lost 5 bases, the J end lost 4 bases, and 17 bases lay between the germline ends. Germline CDR1 is SGHTA and CDR2 is FQGTGA. The length of the CDR3 is 15 residues. The assay was immunoSEQ multiplex PCR, and TCRdb's table has in-frame clones only and misses some. There are 95,000 to 150,000 clones in the sample; about 74% occur only once, and more than 5.5% lies in the top ten. The chain links TRBV7-3 to TRBJ1-1, with a weak D call TRBD1 (5 bases). Sequenced input: peripheral blood. This TCR was sampled from a man in his 60s with acute or convalescent COVID-19. As DNA, the CDR3 is TGTGCCAGCAGCCCTGGGGCAGAGCCGGGCACTGAAGCTTTCTTT. Translated, it gives CASSPGAEPGTEAFF. Based on the CDR3 plus reference TRBV7-3 and TRBJ1-1, the full variable domain is GAGVSQTPSNKVTEKGKYVELRCDPISGHTALYWYRQSLGQGPEFLIYFQGTGAADDSGLPNDRFFAVRPEGSVSTLKIQRTERGDSAVYLCASSPGAEPGTEAFFGQGTRLTVV.